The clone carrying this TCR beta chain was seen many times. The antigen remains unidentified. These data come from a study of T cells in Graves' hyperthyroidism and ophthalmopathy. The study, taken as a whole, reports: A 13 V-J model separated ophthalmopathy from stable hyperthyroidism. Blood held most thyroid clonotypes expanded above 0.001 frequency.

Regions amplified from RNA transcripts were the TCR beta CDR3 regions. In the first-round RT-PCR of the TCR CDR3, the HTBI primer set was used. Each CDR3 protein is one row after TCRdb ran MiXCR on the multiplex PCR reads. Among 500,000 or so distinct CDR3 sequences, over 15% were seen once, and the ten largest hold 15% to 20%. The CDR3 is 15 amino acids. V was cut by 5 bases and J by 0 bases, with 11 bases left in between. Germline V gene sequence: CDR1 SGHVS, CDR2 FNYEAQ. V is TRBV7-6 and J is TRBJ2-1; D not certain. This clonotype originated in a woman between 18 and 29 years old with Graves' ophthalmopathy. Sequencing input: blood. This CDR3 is CASSARILSYNEQFF. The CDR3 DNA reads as TGTGCCAGCAGCGCCAGAATTCTCTCCTACAATGAGCAGTTCTTC.